This entry lists 31 T cell receptor beta chains sequenced from one sample in a study of T cell responses to AZD1222 COVID-19 vaccine. Sequenced by immunoSEQ multiplex PCR; TCRdb stores in-frame clones only, minus some. The sample yields tens of thousands of clones, about 90% seen once. The specimen comprised peripheral blood, sampled on day 0 of AZD1222 vaccination. Every receptor here comes from an adult in good health.

The chain joins TRBV6-2 or TRBV6-3 to TRBJ2-4, with D tentatively TRBD1 (6 bases). Germline V CDR1 and CDR2: MNHEY, SVGEGT. Trimming pared 0 bases from V and 6 bases from J, leaving 12 bases between. The CDR3 contains 15 residues. CDR3 protein: CASSYSTAGVNIQYF. The CDR3 region has the DNA TGTGCCAGCAGTTACTCGACGGCAGGGGTAAACATTCAGTACTTC.

This clone was picked up a small number of times. This chain joins TRBV6-5 and TRBJ1-3, with no clear D. The CDR3 is made up of 16 amino acids. The germline CDR1 and CDR2 sequences are MNHEY and SVGAGI. V shed 2 bases and J shed 0 bases, with 11 bases lying between them. DNA of the CDR3: TGTGCCAGCAGTTACCGGGCGGACGACTCTGGAAACACCATATATTTT. Protein: CASSYRADDSGNTIYF.

The sample holds one count of this clone. The chain is built from TRBV7-9 and TRBJ2-4; no firm D call. Trimming removed 5 bases at V and 2 bases at J, with 13 bases between. CDR3 length equals 15 residues. Per the germline V gene, CDR1 is SEHNR and CDR2 is FQNEAQ (reference sequence). The CDR3 coding sequence is TGTGCCAGCAGCCCCCCGGGCCAGACCAAAAACATTCAGTACTTC. Its translation is CASSPPGQTKNIQYF.

J is TRBJ2-1 and V is TRBV7-3; 8 bases are shared with TRBD1. This CDR3 has 15 residues. V lost 5 bases and J lost 6; bases outside the gene matches: 9. The V gene's germline CDR1 is SGHTA and CDR2 FQGTGA. This CDR3 reads CASSPGQGWVNEQFF. Here the CDR3 DNA reads TGTGCCAGCAGCCCCGGACAGGGTTGGGTCAATGAGCAGTTCTTC. Full variable domain (outside the CDR3, taken from reference TRBV7-3 and TRBJ2-1): GAGVSQTPSNKVTEKGKYVELRCDPISGHTALYWYRQSLGQGPEFLIYFQGTGAADDSGLPNDRFFAVRPEGSVSTLKIQRTERGDSAVYLCASSPGQGWVNEQFFGPGTRLTVL.

The chain is built from TRBV19 and TRBJ1-4; 10 bases agree with TRBD1. This CDR3 is 15 amino acids long. CDR1 is LNHDA and CDR2 is SQIVND in the germline V gene (reference sequence). The junction had 4 bases not matched to a gene; V was cut back by 2 bases and J by 7 bases. The CDR3 sequence: CASSIRTGGGEKLFF. In DNA form, the CDR3 reads TGTGCCAGTAGTATAAGGACAGGGGGTGGTGAAAAACTGTTTTTT.

The chain uses TRBV18 and TRBJ2-6; D not certain. The CDR3 spans 16 residues. The germline V and J ends were trimmed by 3 bases and 1 base, with 10 bases remaining between them. Per germline, CDR1 KGHSH and CDR2 LQKENI. This CDR3 is CASSPSYLSGANVLTF. CDR3 coding DNA: TGTGCCAGCTCACCCTCTTACCTATCTGGGGCCAACGTCCTGACTTTC.

The chain uses TRBV6-1 and TRBJ1-2; D ambiguous. Germline assignment: CDR1 MNHNS and CDR2 SASEGT. CDR3 length: 15 residues. The germline V and J ends were trimmed by 1 base and 5 bases, with 14 bases remaining between them. CDR3 DNA sequence: TGTGCCAGCAGTGAAGAGGGCGGAGGCTTATATGGCTACACCTTC. Translation: CASSEEGGGLYGYTF.

V usage is TRBV7-3 and J usage is TRBJ2-5; no definite D call. The germline V and J ends were trimmed by 5 bases and 5 bases, with 15 bases remaining between them. The CDR3 length is 14 residues. From germline, CDR1 is SGHTA and CDR2 FQGTGA. CDR3 protein: CASSPQAAGETQYF. In DNA, the CDR3 is TGTGCCAGCAGCCCTCAGGCAGCCGGGGAGACCCAGTACTTC.

The CDR3 DNA reads TGTGCCAGCAGCTTGGCCGGGGCACTGGGGGAAAAACTGTTTTTT. Protein sequence: CASSLAGALGEKLFF. This chain joins TRBV5-6 and TRBJ1-4, with a weak D call TRBD1 (5 bases). V lost 0 bases and J 8 bases, leaving 14 bases between the germline ends. In germline, CDR1 is SGHDT, CDR2 YYEEEE. The CDR3 consists of 15 residues.

The rearrangement joins TRBV6-5 to TRBJ1-2, with 9 bases matching TRBD1. The CDR3 length is 14 residues. Germline CDR1 MNHEY, CDR2 SVGAGI. V shed 6 bases and J 5 bases; nucleotides not matched to a gene: 7. CDR3 amino acids: CASRRTGEEYGYTF. Written as DNA, the CDR3 is TGTGCCAGCAGGCGGACAGGGGAGGAGTATGGCTACACCTTC.

This chain connects TRBV18 to TRBJ2-5; the D is unclear. This CDR3 contains 13 residues. Germline V gene data show CDR1 as KGHSH and CDR2 as LQKENI. Trimming stripped 6 bases from V and 5 bases from J, with 13 bases between. This CDR3 is CASSSTKPETQYF. CDR3 coding DNA: TGTGCCAGCTCGTCCACTAAACCGGAGACCCAGTACTTC.

This chain uses TRBV7-8 with TRBJ1-2; possibly TRBD1 for D (5 bases). Germline V gene lookup returns CDR1 SGHVS and CDR2 FQNEAQ. The CDR3 runs to 14 residues. The V end was cut by 2 bases, the J end by 3 bases, with 10 bases between. CDR3 amino acids: CASSLQATDYGYTF. The CDR3 region has the DNA TGTGCCAGCAGCTTACAGGCGACAGACTATGGCTACACCTTC.

The V call is TRBV3-1 (or the pseudogene TRBV3-2), the J call TRBJ1-4; TRBD1 is a possible D gene (6 bases). This CDR3 is 15 amino acids long. CDR1 is LGHDT, CDR2 YNNKEL, per germline (reference sequence). V was cut by 4 bases and J by 8 bases, with 17 bases left in between. The CDR3 DNA follows: TGTGCCAGCAGCCCTGGGGGCAGGGAATACGAAAAACTGTTTTTT. Amino acid sequence: CASSPGGREYEKLFF.

The chain is built from TRBV4-1 and TRBJ2-2; 9 bases align to TRBD1. The CDR3 has 17 amino acids. The V gene end was trimmed by 4 bases and the J gene end by 0 bases; junction bases not matched to a gene: 6. Germline loops: CDR1 MGHRA, CDR2 YSYEKL. CDR3 sequence (DNA): TGCGCCAGCAGCCCGGGGACAGGGAGAACGAACACCGGGGAGCTGTTTTTT. Its translation is CASSPGTGRTNTGELFF.

The CDR3: CASSDERTGGYTF. The CDR3 DNA sequence: TGTGCCAGCAGTGACGAGAGGACTGGTGGCTACACCTTC. The V call is TRBV2, the J call TRBJ1-2; unclear D gene. CDR3 length equals 13 residues. Deletions cut 3 bases from V and 7 bases from J, with 12 bases between. From germline, CDR1 is SNHLY and CDR2 FYNNEI.

The CDR3 here is CASSLAGGTKSSGNTIYF. The CDR3 bases are TGTGCCAGCAGCCTCGCGGGCGGGACGAAAAGCTCTGGAAACACCATATATTTT. The chain combines TRBV3-1 (or the pseudogene TRBV3-2) with TRBJ1-3; a weak D match, TRBD1 (5 bases). There are 18 residues in the CDR3. V dropped 4 bases and J dropped 0 bases, with 19 bases sitting between them. CDR1 is LGHDT, CDR2 YNNKEL, per germline (reference sequence).

The CDR3 DNA sequence: TGTGCCAGCAGCCAAGATGGAGCCGGGACTGGGGATGAAAAACTGTTTTTT. Translated, it gives CASSQDGAGTGDEKLFF. The chain recombines TRBV4-2 with TRBJ1-4; a possible D gene is TRBD1 (5 bases). CDR1 and CDR2 (germline): LGHNA, YNFKEQ. Trimming took off 0 bases at V and 6 bases at J, with 17 bases between the two ends. There are 17 residues in the CDR3.

This CDR3 is CASTLFGTGDLRGPQHF. For the CDR3, the DNA is TGTGCCAGTACCCTGTTTGGGACAGGGGACCTGCGGGGGCCCCAGCATTTT. This chain links TRBV19 with TRBJ1-5, with TRBD1 matching over 10 bases. With 7 bases clipped from V and 9 bases from J, the junction kept 18 bases outside the gene matches. Per germline, CDR1 LNHDA and CDR2 SQIVND (reference sequence). The CDR3 is 17 amino acids.

This chain links TRBV4-1 with TRBJ1-5; no clear D. There are 14 residues in the CDR3. V lost 1 base and J lost 4, with 8 bases in between. Germline V gene data show CDR1 as MGHRA and CDR2 as YSYEKL. The CDR3 coding sequence is TGCGCCAGCAGCCAAGGTTCGGGGAATCAGCCCCAGCATTTT. Encoded protein: CASSQGSGNQPQHF.

The count of this clone is one. The J gene is TRBJ1-3, the V gene TRBV7-3; 9 bases line up with TRBD1. After removal of 1 base from V and 0 bases from J, the junction contained 1 base not matched to a gene. The CDR3 covers 16 residues. Germline-derived CDR1 and CDR2 are SGHTA and FQGTGA. The CDR3 coding sequence is TGTGCCAGCAGCTTAATGGGACAGGGCTCTGGAAACACCATATATTTT. Its protein product is CASSLMGQGSGNTIYF.

This chain joins TRBV12-5 and TRBJ1-5, with D perhaps TRBD1 (5 bases). Trimming removed 5 bases from V and 4 bases from J, with 12 bases in between. From germline, CDR1 is LGHNT and CDR2 FRNRAP. CDR3 length equals 14 residues. The CDR3 is CASGRDGLNQPQHF. The CDR3 nucleotides read TGTGCTAGTGGTCGGGACGGATTGAATCAGCCCCAGCATTTT.

V gene TRBV5-5 combines with J gene TRBJ1-6; D is undetermined. This CDR3 has 17 amino acids. Per germline, CDR1 SGHKS and CDR2 YYEKEE (reference sequence). V lost 3 bases, J lost 4 bases, and 17 bases lay in between. For the CDR3, the DNA is TGTGCCAGCAGCTCGCTTGATGGCAGTCGATATAATTCACCCCTCCACTTT. Encoded protein: CASSSLDGSRYNSPLHF.

The chain recombines TRBV5-1 with TRBJ1-2; D remains unclear. V was trimmed by 4 bases and J by 8 bases, leaving 15 bases between them. The CDR3 consists of 13 residues. Looked up from germline, CDR1 is SGHRS and CDR2 is YFSETQ. The CDR3 reads CASSGGPLEGYTF. CDR3 DNA sequence: TGCGCCAGCAGCGGCGGGCCACTGGAGGGCTACACCTTC. The whole variable domain, remainder taken from reference TRBV5-1 and TRBJ1-2, is KAGVTQTPRYLIKTRGQQVTLSCSPISGHRSVSWYQQTPGQGLQFLFEYFSETQRNKGNFPGRFSGRQFSNSRSEMNVSTLELGDSALYLCASSGGPLEGYTFGSGTRLTVV.

This chain joins TRBV4-1 and TRBJ1-5, with TRBD1 matching 7 bases. Germline V gene lookup returns CDR1 MGHRA and CDR2 YSYEKL. This CDR3 has 15 amino acids. Germline trimming cut 1 base from V and 6 bases from J; bases unmatched to any gene: 6. The CDR3 loop reads CASSQVGAGGQPQHF. CDR3 nucleotide sequence: TGCGCCAGCAGCCAAGTCGGGGCAGGGGGTCAGCCCCAGCATTTT.

The V call is TRBV6-5, the J call TRBJ2-5, with D perhaps matching TRBD2 (6 bases). CDR3 length equals 13 residues. Deletions cut 8 bases from V and 5 bases from J, with 15 bases between. Germline V CDR1 and CDR2: MNHEY, SVGAGI. The CDR3 DNA reads TGTGCCAGCCTCGCCCCGGGGAGGGAGACCCAGTACTTC. It codes for CASLAPGRETQYF.

This clone was observed a single time. This sequence joins TRBV10-3 and TRBJ2-3, with TRBD2 matching over 10 bases. Trimming removed 5 bases from V and 3 bases from J; junction bases left unmatched: 2. Germline CDR1 reads ENHRY; CDR2 reads SYGVKD. The CDR3 is 14 amino acids. CDR3 in amino acids: CAISPGLATDTQYF. The CDR3 bases are TGTGCCATCAGTCCGGGACTAGCGACAGATACGCAGTATTTT.

J is TRBJ2-5 and V is TRBV30, with 7 bases matching TRBD1. The CDR3 runs 12 residues. V shed 5 bases, J shed 1 base, and the junction held 1 base outside the gene matches. The germline V gene encodes CDR1 GTSNPN and CDR2 SVGIG (reference sequence). CDR3 loop: CAWSGGQETQYF. CDR3 sequence (DNA): TGTGCCTGGTCAGGGGGCCAAGAGACCCAGTACTTC. The whole variable domain, remainder taken from reference TRBV30 and TRBJ2-5, is SQTIHQWPATLVQPVGSPLSLECTVEGTSNPNLYWYRQAAGRGLQLLFYSVGIGQISSEVPQNLSASRPQDRQFILSSKKLLLSDSGFYLCAWSGGQETQYFGPGTRLLVL.

This chain links TRBV3-1 (or the pseudogene TRBV3-2) with TRBJ1-6; D gene unclear. The V gene's germline CDR1 is LGHDT and CDR2 YNNKEL (reference sequence). V shed 5 bases and J shed 7 bases, with 9 bases lying between them. The CDR3 runs 13 residues. The CDR3 protein is CASSFFMNSPLHF. In nucleotides, the CDR3 is TGTGCCAGCAGCTTTTTTATGAATTCACCCCTCCACTTT.

This chain connects TRBV6-5 to TRBJ2-7; 7 bases are a match to TRBD1. Trimming cost V 6 bases and J 3 bases; bases outside gene matches: 11. The CDR3 consists of 15 residues. Germline V gene data show CDR1 as MNHEY and CDR2 as SVGAGI. The CDR3 DNA sequence: TGTGCCAGCAGCCCCAGGACAGGCGGCCGCTACGAGCAGTACTTC. Protein: CASSPRTGGRYEQYF.

This clone was found a few times. This chain joins TRBV7-9 and TRBJ1-2; tentatively, D is TRBD1 (5 bases). CDR1 and CDR2 (germline): SEHNR, FQNEAQ (reference sequence). The CDR3 runs 12 residues. V dropped 4 bases and J dropped 6 bases, with 9 bases sitting between them. The CDR3 is CASSSGRDGYTF. In nucleotides, the CDR3 is TGTGCCAGCAGCTCGGGCAGGGATGGCTACACCTTC.

CDR3 coding DNA: TGTGCCAGCAGTGTGGCTAACTATGGCTACACCTTC. Protein sequence: CASSVANYGYTF. The rearrangement joins TRBV2 to TRBJ1-2, with no clear D. Germline lookup yields CDR1 SNHLY and CDR2 FYNNEI. This CDR3 region has 12 residues. Trimming left V 4 bases short and J 0 bases short, with 3 bases between.